The 13 T cell receptor beta chains given below trace back to one sample, sequenced in a study of lung T cells in sarcoidosis with Löfgren's syndrome. Each CDR3 protein is one row after TCRdb ran MiXCR on the reads. The data show about 19,000 distinct CDR3 sequences, with 21% seen just once and around 0.8% held by the top ten. Sequenced sample: CD4+ T cells from bronchoalveolar lavage. All receptors come from a human donor with sarcoidosis (Löfgren's syndrome or another form), or a control subject (not recorded which).

This clonotype has a handful of counts. V is TRBV29-1 and J is TRBJ1-2; possibly TRBD1 for D (5 bases). Between the trimmed V and J ends, which lost 0 bases and 6 bases, there was a span of 14 bases. CDR1 is SQVTM, CDR2 ANQGSEA, per germline. The CDR3 extends over 14 amino acids. The CDR3 region is CSVEDRNRWNGYTF. The CDR3 nucleotides read TGCAGCGTTGAAGATCGAAACAGGTGGAATGGCTACACCTTC.

By share, this clonotype counts as medium-sized. In DNA, the CDR3 is TGTGCCAGCAGACCGGACAGGGGGCGAATTTCTCGGGGCTACACCTTC. Translation gives CASRPDRGRISRGYTF. The J gene is TRBJ1-2, the V gene TRBV6-1; TRBD1 aligns across 11 bases. J was trimmed by 8 bases and V by 6 bases; bases with no gene match: 14. CDR1 is MNHNS and CDR2 is SASEGT in the germline V gene. The CDR3 has 16 amino acids.

This clonotype appeared a few times. The chain is built from TRBV5-1 and TRBJ1-2; maybe TRBD1 (6 bases). CDR1 is SGHRS and CDR2 is YFSETQ in the germline V gene. Trimming left V 0 bases short and J 3 bases short, with 15 bases between. The CDR3 totals 16 residues. CDR3 bases: TGCGCCAGCAGCTTGGAATGGGGGCGGTACGACTATGGCTACACCTTC. Its translation is CASSLEWGRYDYGYTF. Together with reference TRBV5-1 and TRBJ1-2, the CDR3 gives the full variable domain: KAGVTQTPRYLIKTRGQQVTLSCSPISGHRSVSWYQQTPGQGLQFLFEYFSETQRNKGNFPGRFSGRQFSNSRSEMNVSTLELGDSALYLCASSLEWGRYDYGYTFGSGTRLTVV.

The V and J genes are TRBV29-1 and TRBJ2-1, with 16 bases lining up with TRBD2. Germline values: CDR1 SQVTM, CDR2 ANQGSEA. V was pared by 8 bases and J by 9 bases, with 10 bases of the junction left unmatched. The CDR3 is made up of 15 amino acids. The DNA of the CDR3 is TGCAGCTTCTCGGGACTAGCGGGAGGGGCGGGTGAGCAGTTCTTC. This sequence encodes CSFSGLAGGAGEQFF.

Many counts were recorded for this clonotype. The chain carries TRBV20-1 and TRBJ1-1; D unresolved. The germline V gene encodes CDR1 DFQATT and CDR2 SNEGSKA (reference sequence). V was clipped by 0 bases and J by 1 base, with 12 bases between them. This CDR3 has 15 residues. The CDR3 reads CSARDLRTQNTEAFF. DNA for the CDR3: TGCAGTGCTAGAGATCTAAGGACCCAGAACACTGAAGCTTTCTTT.

The chain uses TRBV30 and TRBJ2-1; 8 bases are a match to TRBD1. The CDR3 contains 15 residues. CDR1 is GTSNPN, CDR2 SVGIG, per germline (reference sequence). V was clipped by 1 base and J by 2 bases; unmatched bases: 4. The CDR3 loop reads CAWSGETGAYNEQFF. The CDR3 bases are TGTGCCTGGAGTGGAGAGACAGGGGCCTACAATGAGCAGTTCTTC.

This clonotype was counted only a few times. A read error may produce the germline difference seen at one junction end. The chain combines TRBV6-2 or TRBV6-3 with TRBJ2-1, with a weak D call TRBD1 (5 bases). The CDR3 has 15 amino acids. Germline V gene data show CDR1 as MNHEY and CDR2 as SVGEGT. CDR3 sequence (DNA): TGTGCCAGCAGTAAAAAAGACAGATCCTACAATGAGCAGTCCTTC. Translated: CASSKKDRSYNEQSF.

About this clonotype: A much larger clone is a single base away; this may be a read error. The V and J genes are TRBV6-1 and TRBJ2-7; perhaps TRBD2 as D (5 bases). The CDR3 covers 14 residues. Germline V gives CDR1 MNHNS, CDR2 SASEGT. In nucleotides, the CDR3 is TGTACCAGCGCCGGAGGTTTCGAGTCCTACGAGCAGTACTTC. Amino acid sequence: CTSAGGFESYEQYF.

There are many counts of this clonotype. V is TRBV4-1 and J is TRBJ1-5; D unresolved. Germline V CDR1 and CDR2: MGHRA, YSYEKL. This CDR3 has 13 amino acids. With 0 bases removed from V and 5 bases from J, the gap between germline ends came to 5 bases. The CDR3 reads CASSQERDQPQHF. CDR3 nucleotide sequence: TGCGCCAGCAGCCAAGAAAGGGATCAGCCCCAGCATTTT.

The chain uses TRBV7-2 and TRBJ2-2; TRBD1 is a possible D gene (5 bases). The germline CDR1 and CDR2 sequences are SGHTA and FQGNSA. The CDR3 contains 16 residues. The V end lost 0 bases, the J end lost 6 bases, and 14 bases lay between the germline ends. In nucleotides, the CDR3 is TGTGCCAGCAGCTTAGCTAGGGGAACTCGGTCCGGGGAGCTGTTTTTT. This gives the protein CASSLARGTRSGELFF.

This clonotype was picked up a small number of times. V and J are TRBV29-1 and TRBJ2-1, with D possibly being TRBD2 (6 bases). V lost 6 bases and J 5 bases, leaving 20 bases between the germline ends. The CDR3 totals 15 residues. Germline CDR1 is SQVTM and CDR2 is ANQGSEA. The CDR3 here is CSVRPHGSGDNEQFF. CDR3 DNA: TGCAGCGTGCGCCCCCATGGTAGCGGAGACAATGAGCAGTTCTTC.

This clonotype was counted many times. The chain links TRBV4-3 to TRBJ2-7; D gene ambiguous. Germline CDR1 reads LGHNA; CDR2 reads YSLEER. With 1 base removed from V and 3 bases from J, the gap between germline ends came to 4 bases. The CDR3 is made up of 12 amino acids. In DNA form, the CDR3 reads TGCGCCAGCAGCCAAGGAGGCTACGAGCAGTACTTC. Residues: CASSQGGYEQYF.

In regard to this clonotype: Being one base from a much bigger clone, this may be a read error. The chain recombines TRBV20-1 with TRBJ2-7; TRBD2 is a possible D gene (5 bases). Per germline, CDR1 DFQATT and CDR2 SNEGSKA (reference sequence). The CDR3 is 11 amino acids. CDR3 in amino acids: CAPHGTYEQYF. CDR3 DNA sequence: TGCGCCCCCCACGGGACCTACGAGCAGTACTTC.